One sample yielded the 27 T cell receptor beta chains listed below, sequenced in a study of cytomegalovirus exposure and HLA in healthy donors. The PCR employed 60 Vbeta primers together with 13 Jbeta primers. Sequencing was performed with immunoSEQ multiplex PCR; in TCRdb, only in-frame clones are kept and a portion is missing. The sample holds 170,000 or so clones, 80% to 90% seen once. Sequencing was performed on PBMCs. All receptors come from a man aged 18 to 29 in good health and CMV-seronegative.

The V and J genes are TRBV4-3 and TRBJ2-7; 7 positions agree with TRBD2. The CDR3 consists of 16 residues. V trimming: 0 bases; J trimming: 3 bases; junction bases outside the gene matches: 8. The V gene's germline CDR1 is LGHNA and CDR2 YSLEER. The CDR3 spells CASSQDRAGVFYEQYF. The DNA for the CDR3 is TGCGCCAGCAGCCAAGACAGGGCGGGAGTCTTCTACGAGCAGTACTTC.

The chain recombines TRBV9 with TRBJ1-2; D perhaps matches TRBD1 (5 bases). Deletions cut 4 bases from V and 2 bases from J, with 9 bases between. In germline, CDR1 is SGDLS, CDR2 YYNGEE. The CDR3 totals 13 residues. In DNA, the CDR3 is TGTGCCAGCAGCCCCTCAGGGAACTATGGCTACACCTTC. It yields the protein CASSPSGNYGYTF.

The rearrangement joins TRBV7-6 to TRBJ2-7, with 12 bases identical to TRBD2. This CDR3 spans 17 amino acids. Germline CDR1 is SGHVS and CDR2 is FNYEAQ. The V and J ends lost 0 bases and 7 bases, in that order; junction bases with no gene match: 10. CDR3 sequence: CASSLARASGRALEQYF. The CDR3 coding sequence is TGTGCCAGCAGCTTAGCGAGGGCTAGCGGGAGGGCTTTGGAGCAGTACTTC.

This clone was recorded only once. The chain combines TRBV5-5 with TRBJ2-3, with TRBD2 identical over 9 bases. The CDR3 is 16 residues long. The germline V gene encodes CDR1 SGHKS and CDR2 YYEKEE (reference sequence). J lost 8 bases, V lost 4 bases, and 14 bases had no gene match. The CDR3 reads CASSLVTSGGASTQYF. CDR3 bases: TGTGCCAGCAGCCTCGTGACTAGCGGTGGGGCTAGTACGCAGTATTTT. Complete variable domain (other parts from reference TRBV5-5 and TRBJ2-3): DAGVTQSPTHLIKTRGQQVTLRCSPISGHKSVSWYQQVLGQGPQFIFQYYEKEERGRGNFPDRFSARQFPNYSSELNVNALLLGDSALYLCASSLVTSGGASTQYFGPGTRLTVL.

The CDR3 reads CSVGARLAGGREQFF. In nucleotides, the CDR3 is TGCAGCGTCGGGGCCAGACTAGCGGGAGGCCGGGAGCAGTTCTTC. The rearrangement uses TRBV29-1 and TRBJ2-1; 13 bases are shared with TRBD2. The germline gives CDR1 SQVTM, CDR2 ANQGSEA. The CDR3 runs 15 residues. The J segment lost 10 bases and the V segment lost 6 bases, leaving 12 bases of the junction unmatched.

The chain's CDR3 is CASSGGMGAYGYTF. Here the CDR3 DNA reads TGTGCCAGCAGTGGAGGGATGGGGGCCTATGGCTACACCTTC. J is TRBJ1-2 and V is TRBV6-1; TRBD1 might be the D (6 bases). Per germline, CDR1 MNHNS and CDR2 SASEGT. With 4 bases removed from V and 4 bases from J, the gap between germline ends came to 13 bases. The CDR3 loop spans 14 amino acids.

The gene calls are TRBV10-2 and TRBJ1-5; D remains ambiguous. CDR3 length: 13 amino acids. The V end lost 7 bases, the J end lost 4 bases, and 11 bases lay between the germline ends. CDR1 is WSHSY, CDR2 SAAADI, per germline. The CDR3 sequence: CASNDGLNQPQHF. The CDR3 coding sequence is TGCGCCAGCAACGACGGACTAAATCAGCCCCAGCATTTT.

V usage is TRBV19 and J usage is TRBJ2-7, with D possibly TRBD1 on 6 matching bases. Germline assignment: CDR1 LNHDA and CDR2 SQIVND (reference sequence). V lost 6 bases, J lost 1 base, and 16 bases lay in between. CDR3 length: 15 amino acids. CDR3 amino acids: CASSRIRGQSYEQYF. The CDR3 coding sequence is TGTGCCAGTAGCCGCATCAGAGGACAGTCCTACGAGCAGTACTTC.

This sequence joins TRBV7-9 and TRBJ2-1; 8 positions agree with TRBD2. V dropped 11 bases and J dropped 1; count of bases not matched to a gene: 4. The germline V gene has CDR1 SEHNR and CDR2 FQNEAQ (reference sequence). This CDR3 is built from 13 residues. The CDR3 DNA is TGTGCCTCCCCGGGGGGGTCCTACAATGAGCAGTTCTTC. Translation gives CASPGGSYNEQFF.

This clone has only one observation. The genes are TRBV29-1 and TRBJ2-2; 10 nucleotides line up with TRBD2. This CDR3 is built from 17 residues. Trimming at V came to 7 bases and at J to 5 bases, leaving 16 bases not matched to a gene. CDR1 SQVTM and CDR2 ANQGSEA come from the germline V gene. As DNA, the CDR3 is TGCAGCGCACTAAGTGGGGCAGCGGGGGGGGGTACCGGGGAGCTGTTTTTT. It encodes CSALSGAAGGGTGELFF.

V gene TRBV10-2 combines with J gene TRBJ2-2, with 12 positions matching TRBD2. The germline CDR1 and CDR2 sequences are WSHSY and SAAADI. Trimming at V came to 6 bases and at J to 6 bases, leaving 8 bases not matched to a gene. This CDR3 has 16 amino acids. The CDR3 region has the DNA TGCGCCAGCAGAACGGCTAGCGGGGGGGGCTCCGGGGAGCTGTTTTTT. This gives the protein CASRTASGGGSGELFF.

The rearrangement uses TRBV10-3 and TRBJ2-3; the match to TRBD2 covers 8 bases. The CDR3 totals 16 residues. The V gene end was trimmed by 2 bases and the J gene end by 2 bases; junction bases not matched to a gene: 6. Germline CDR1 and CDR2: ENHRY and SYGVKD. The CDR3 spells CAISERPGLVTDTQYF. CDR3 DNA: TGTGCCATCAGTGAGCGACCGGGACTAGTCACAGATACGCAGTATTTT.

This clone was seen only once. The V gene is TRBV29-1, the J gene TRBJ2-1; D possibly corresponds to TRBD2 (6 bases). V shed 5 bases and J shed 0 bases, with 23 bases lying between them. The CDR3 has 18 residues. Germline-derived CDR1 and CDR2 are SQVTM and ANQGSEA. The CDR3 coding sequence is TGCAGCGTTTACCCGCGGCTAGCGCGACCCCGCTCCTACAATGAGCAGTTCTTC. This gives the protein CSVYPRLARPRSYNEQFF.

V usage is TRBV9 and J usage is TRBJ1-6; TRBD1 matches at 7 bases. V shed 0 bases and J 7 bases; nucleotides not matched to a gene: 4. Germline loops: CDR1 SGDLS, CDR2 YYNGEE. The CDR3 loop spans 15 amino acids. The CDR3 sequence: CASSVADRENSPLHF. CDR3 nucleotides: TGTGCCAGCAGCGTAGCCGACAGGGAAAATTCACCCCTCCACTTT.

Worth noting for this clone: The sample holds other DNA sequences that translate to the same CDR3. The rearrangement joins TRBV19 to TRBJ2-5, with 8 bases aligning to TRBD2. Germline loops: CDR1 LNHDA, CDR2 SQIVND (reference sequence). The V segment lost 1 base and the J segment 5 bases; nucleotides outside the gene matches: 6. The CDR3 has 15 residues. The CDR3: CASSIVPGGVETQYF. DNA for the CDR3: TGTGCCAGTAGTATAGTACCGGGAGGGGTGGAGACCCAGTACTTC.

The chain employs TRBV5-8 and TRBJ2-1, with D maybe TRBD1 (6 bases). This CDR3 spans 14 amino acids. V lost 0 bases to trimming and J lost 3 bases, with 7 bases between them. Germline V CDR1 and CDR2: SGHTS, YDEGEE. CDR3 region: CASSLGQVYNEQFF. The CDR3 nucleotides read TGTGCCAGCAGCTTGGGACAGGTCTACAATGAGCAGTTCTTC.

The chain links TRBV18 to TRBJ2-1, with 7 bases identical to TRBD1. There are 16 residues in the CDR3. Germline V gene data show CDR1 as KGHSH and CDR2 as LQKENI. The ends lost 3 bases at V and 2 bases at J; junction bases unmatched: 7. CDR3 in amino acids: CASSPQDRNPYNEQFF. In DNA form, the CDR3 reads TGTGCCAGCTCACCCCAGGACAGGAATCCCTACAATGAGCAGTTCTTC.

The chain couples TRBV7-3 to TRBJ2-5, with 7 bases identical to TRBD2. TRBJ2-7 explains the end of the DNA better; the J call may be wrong. Germline CDR1 SGHTA, CDR2 FQGTGA. The CDR3 has 14 amino acids. The CDR3 spells CASSPGLSGTEQYF. The DNA for the CDR3 is TGTGCCAGCAGCCCTGGGTTGAGCGGGACCGAGCAGTACTTC.

V usage is TRBV7-6 and J usage is TRBJ2-7, with TRBD2 identical over 8 bases. V dropped 5 bases and J dropped 6; count of bases not matched to a gene: 12. The CDR3 loop spans 15 amino acids. The germline V gene has CDR1 SGHVS and CDR2 FNYEAQ. The CDR3 sequence is CASSLTAGGGSEQYF. The CDR3 DNA reads as TGTGCCAGCAGCCTCACCGCGGGAGGAGGGTCCGAGCAGTACTTC.

The V gene is TRBV6-5, the J gene TRBJ1-5; the match to TRBD1 covers 9 bases. The CDR3 has 14 residues. V was pared by 6 bases and J by 7 bases, with 7 bases of the junction left unmatched. Germline V gene lookup returns CDR1 MNHEY and CDR2 SVGAGI. CDR3 in DNA: TGTGCCAGCAGGGGACAGGGCGCTTTCCAGCCCCAGCATTTT. It is translated as CASRGQGAFQPQHF.

V gene TRBV19 combines with J gene TRBJ2-7, with TRBD2 as a possible D gene (5 bases). The CDR3 extends over 13 amino acids. V was cut by 3 bases and J by 3 bases, with 9 bases left in between. Germline values: CDR1 LNHDA, CDR2 SQIVND (reference sequence). The DNA for the CDR3 is TGTGCCAGTAGTATTCGGACTGGCTACGAGCAGTACTTC. It specifies CASSIRTGYEQYF.

This clone was recorded only once. This chain connects TRBV6-6 to TRBJ2-3, with D uncertain. The V and J ends lost 2 bases and 2 bases respectively, with 8 bases between them. The CDR3 sequence is 14 residues long. Looked up from germline, CDR1 is MNHNY and CDR2 is SVGAGI (reference sequence). The CDR3 sequence is CASSYARNTDTQYF. CDR3 sequence (DNA): TGTGCCAGCAGTTACGCGCGGAACACAGATACGCAGTATTTT.

V gene TRBV9 combines with J gene TRBJ1-1; the D is unclear. CDR1 is SGDLS and CDR2 is YYNGEE in the germline V gene. The CDR3 has 14 amino acids. The germline V and J ends were trimmed by 4 bases and 1 base, with 11 bases remaining between them. For the CDR3, the DNA is TGTGCCAGCAGCCCAGTGGCAGAGAACACTGAAGCTTTCTTT. Protein: CASSPVAENTEAFF.

This chain joins TRBV18 and TRBJ1-1; no clear D. Germline V gives CDR1 KGHSH, CDR2 LQKENI. The CDR3 has 12 residues. Trimming shortened V by 6 bases and J by 1 base, and 6 bases separated the two germline ends. DNA of the CDR3: TGTGCCAGCTCCCTCCCGAACACTGAAGCTTTCTTT. Its protein is CASSLPNTEAFF.

The V call is TRBV27, the J call TRBJ2-1; 7 nucleotides line up with TRBD2. Germline CDR1 reads MNHEY; CDR2 reads SMNVEV (reference sequence). The CDR3 length is 16 residues. After removal of 5 bases from V and 3 bases from J, the junction contained 10 bases not matched to a gene. CDR3 sequence (DNA): TGTGCCAGCAGTCTCGGCGGGGCGGGGGTCTACAATGAGCAGTTCTTC. This gives the protein CASSLGGAGVYNEQFF.

This chain links TRBV27 with TRBJ2-1; no reliable D call. The V end lost 3 bases, the J end lost 0 bases, and 3 bases lay between the germline ends. CDR1 and CDR2 from the germline V gene are MNHEY and SMNVEV (reference sequence). CDR3 size: 13 residues. The CDR3 sequence is CASSFSSYNEQFF. The CDR3, as DNA: TGTGCCAGCAGTTTTAGCTCCTACAATGAGCAGTTCTTC.

The CDR3: CASSQDLGTGGETF. CDR3 sequence (DNA): TGCGCCAGCAGCCAAGATCTCGGGACAGGGGGCGAGACCTTC. The chain has TRBV4-1 and TRBJ1-2; the match to TRBD1 covers 12 bases. The CDR3 loop spans 14 amino acids. CDR1 is MGHRA and CDR2 is YSYEKL in the germline V gene. Trimming took 0 bases from V and 14 from J; bases not matched to a gene: 7.